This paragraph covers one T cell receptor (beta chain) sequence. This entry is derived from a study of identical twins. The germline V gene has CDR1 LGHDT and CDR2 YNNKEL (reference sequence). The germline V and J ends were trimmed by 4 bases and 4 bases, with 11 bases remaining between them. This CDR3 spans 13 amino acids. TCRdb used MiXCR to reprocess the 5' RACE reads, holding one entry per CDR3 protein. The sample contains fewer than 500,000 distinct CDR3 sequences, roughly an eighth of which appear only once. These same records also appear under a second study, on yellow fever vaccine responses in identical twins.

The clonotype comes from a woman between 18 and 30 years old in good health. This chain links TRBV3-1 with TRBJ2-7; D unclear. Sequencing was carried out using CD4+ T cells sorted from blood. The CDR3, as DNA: TGTGCCAGCAGCCCGACGGGTCTTTACGAGCAGTACTTC. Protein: CASSPTGLYEQYF.